One sample yielded the 5 T cell receptor beta chains listed below, sequenced in a study of cytomegalovirus exposure and HLA in healthy donors (dated by TCRdb to about 2017). The library was produced with the immunoSEQ multiplex PCR assay. For the multiplex PCR, a mixture combining 60 forward primers for TCR Vbeta segments and 13 reverse primers for TCR Jbeta segments was used. In its TCRdb copy, this immuneACCESS table keeps in-frame sequences only and misses some clones. Where compared with another copy, unresolved V genes explain less than half of these, and the others have no known cause. This sample gives some 150,000 clones in total; 70% of them show up just once. The ten largest clones capture approximately 2.3% of the sample. Sequences were obtained from PBMCs. The receptors come from a woman in her sixties or seventies in good health and CMV-seropositive.

This clone has more than one count but fewer than ten. CDR3 bases: TGCGCCAGCAGCTCCGGGACAGGGAAGGGCTACACCTTC. This codes for CASSSGTGKGYTF. The V and J genes are TRBV5-1 and TRBJ1-2; 9 bases map to TRBD1. There are 13 residues in the CDR3. CDR1 and CDR2 (germline): SGHRS, YFSETQ. Trimming took 3 bases from V and 8 from J; bases not matched to a gene: 5.

The chain combines TRBV28 with TRBJ1-1; D uncertain. Deletions cut 10 bases from V and 0 bases from J, with 18 bases between. This CDR3 spans 15 amino acids. Per germline, CDR1 MDHEN and CDR2 SYDVKM. CDR3 DNA sequence: TGTGCCACCGGGTGGCAGAAGAACATGAACACTGAAGCTTTCTTT. As protein: CATGWQKNMNTEAFF.

The gene calls are TRBV7-8 and TRBJ2-3; 13 bases line up with TRBD2. Trimming took 5 bases from V and 5 from J; bases not matched to a gene: 7. Germline CDR1 is SGHVS and CDR2 is FQNEAQ. This CDR3 is built from 16 residues. Here the CDR3 reads CASSQWTSGRGDTQYF. In DNA form, the CDR3 reads TGTGCCAGCAGCCAATGGACTAGCGGGAGAGGAGATACGCAGTATTTT.

This sequence joins TRBV19 and TRBJ2-7, with D maybe TRBD2 (5 bases). The CDR3 sequence is 13 residues long. The germline V and J ends were trimmed by 6 bases and 0 bases, with 9 bases remaining between them. Per the germline V gene, CDR1 is LNHDA and CDR2 is SQIVND (reference sequence). Written as DNA, the CDR3 is TGTGCCAGTAGCCCGGACTTCTCCTACGAGCAGTACTTC. Translation gives CASSPDFSYEQYF.

The rearrangement joins TRBV4-1 to TRBJ2-5, with TRBD1 identical over 10 bases. The CDR3 has 14 residues. V dropped 4 bases and J dropped 6; count of bases not matched to a gene: 5. The germline V gene has CDR1 MGHRA and CDR2 YSYEKL. The CDR3 nucleotides are TGCGCCAGCAGCCTCGGACAGGGGGGTCAGACCCAGTACTTC. The encoded protein is CASSLGQGGQTQYF.